This T cell receptor beta chain was captured in a study of cytomegalovirus exposure and HLA in healthy donors. Study results and limitations: Rarity characterized most TCR sequences, yet some public TCRs appeared in many donors. In vitro, three CMV-associated chains proved specific for CMV antigens.

Points on this clone: The target antigen is unknown.

V lost 3 bases and J lost 3, with 3 bases in between. Germline V CDR1 and CDR2: MNHEY, SMNVEV (reference sequence). This CDR3 is 13 amino acids long. Clones were read by immunoSEQ multiplex PCR, and TCRdb kept only the in-frame ones, dropping some. The table records fewer than 400,000 clones, more than 80% of them present only once. This receptor was obtained from a woman aged 18-29 years in good health and CMV-seronegative. The chain recombines TRBV27 with TRBJ2-6; D not certain. Sequencing input: PBMCs. Here the CDR3 DNA reads TGTGCCAGCAGTTTTAATGGGGCCAACGTCCTGACTTTC. This codes for CASSFNGANVLTF.